The rows below give T cell receptor beta chains drawn from one sample of a study of blood T cell repertoires in COVID-19. Method: immunoSEQ multiplex PCR; TCRdb's copy keeps in-frame clones and lacks some. The table records over 65,000 clones, approximately 86% of them present only once. Source material: peripheral blood. The receptors were sampled from a human donor in a cohort sampled during active COVID-19. Both conserved end residues are part of each CDR3. Fields, in order: D gene, clone size, V gene, J gene, CDR3 DNA, CDR3 protein. A D gene is named only where the DNA matches it firmly. Part of the rows lack a size; the others show once, few, many or a class for expanded clones.

TRBD2	.	TRBV24-1	TRBJ2-1	TGTGCCACCAGTGATTTGTCGGGGGGTGAGCAGTTCTTC	CATSDLSGGEQFF
.	.	TRBV25-1	TRBJ1-6	TGTGCCAGCAGTGAATGGGGCGTCAGCTCCTATAATTCACCCCTCCACTTT	CASSEWGVSSYNSPLHF
.	.	TRBV6-5	TRBJ1-1	TGTGCCAGCAGTCGACAGGTTCGCACTGAAGCTTTCTTT	CASSRQVRTEAFF
.	.	TRBV25-1	TRBJ2-5	TGTGCCAGCAGTGAAGGGGGGGCGCGGGAGACCCAGTACTTC	CASSEGGARETQYF
TRBD1	once	TRBV18	TRBJ1-2	TGTGCCAGCTCACCACCGGGTTGGACAGGGGCGACTTTTAACTATGGCTACACCTTC	CASSPPGWTGATFNYGYTF
TRBD1	.	TRBV27	TRBJ2-7	TGTGCCAGCAGATCAGACAGGGCATACGTCTACGAGCAGTACTTC	CASRSDRAYVYEQYF
TRBD2	once	TRBV6-2/TRBV6-3	TRBJ2-7	TGTGCCAGCAGTTACCGAGCGGGGGGGCTATCCTACGAGCAGTACTTC	CASSYRAGGLSYEQYF
.	.	TRBV6-1	TRBJ1-1	TGTGCCAGCAGTGAACAAGGGGTGCTGAACACTGAAGCTTTCTTT	CASSEQGVLNTEAFF
.	.	TRBV9	TRBJ2-3	TGTGCCAGCAGCGCCGCGGGTAGCACAGATACGCAGTATTTT	CASSAAGSTDTQYF
.	.	TRBV5-8	TRBJ2-6	TGTGCCAGCGAGGATCCCTCAAGCTCTGGGGCCAACGTCCTGACTTTC	CASEDPSSSGANVLTF
.	.	TRBV5-4	TRBJ1-1	TGTGCCAGCAGCTTCAGGGGAGCGAACACTGAAGCTTTCTTT	CASSFRGANTEAFF
TRBD1	.	TRBV5-1	TRBJ2-7	TGCGCCAGCAGCACGCACAGGGGTACCTACGAGCAGTACTTC	CASSTHRGTYEQYF
.	.	TRBV3-1/TRBV3-2	TRBJ1-2	TGTGCCAGCAGTACAGGGTCCTCCTATGGCTACACCTTC	CASSTGSSYGYTF
.	.	TRBV27	TRBJ1-6	TGTGCCAGCAGTTCCAGCGGGAGCTCCTATAATTCACCCCTCCACTTT	CASSSSGSSYNSPLHF
.	.	TRBV7-6	TRBJ2-6	TGTGCCAGCAGCCCCGCGGGCGGTTGGGCTGGGGCCAACGTCCTGACTTTC	CASSPAGGWAGANVLTF
.	.	TRBV5-1	TRBJ1-6	TGCGCCAGCAGCTTGGCCGCAGGGGCGCGTTCACCCCTCCACTTT	CASSLAAGARSPLHF
.	few	TRBV2	TRBJ2-7	TGTGCCAGCCGTGGCGGGGCCTACGAGCAGTACTTC	CASRGGAYEQYF
.	.	TRBV19	TRBJ2-7	TGTGCCAGTAGCCGTTCCCAGGGATCCGGGTACGAGCAGTACTTC	CASSRSQGSGYEQYF
.	.	TRBV6-5	TRBJ2-7	TGTGCCAGCAGTTACTCCAGTACACACTCCTACGAGCAGTACTTC	CASSYSSTHSYEQYF
TRBD2	.	TRBV14	TRBJ2-1	TGTGCCAGCAGCCAACGCGGGGGGATCTACAATGAGCAGTTCTTC	CASSQRGGIYNEQFF
TRBD2	.	TRBV5-1	TRBJ2-3	TGCGCCAGCAGCCTGACTAGCGGGGGGGCAGATACGCAGTATTTT	CASSLTSGGADTQYF
TRBD1	.	TRBV28	TRBJ1-6	TGTGCCAGCAGTTTTTATATGGGACAGGGGGTTTCACCCCTCCACTTT	CASSFYMGQGVSPLHF
.	.	TRBV19	TRBJ1-1	TGTGCCAGTAGCTTGCAGGGGAACACTGAAGCTTTCTTT	CASSLQGNTEAFF
TRBD1	.	TRBV9	TRBJ2-5	TGTGCCAGCAGCAGAGACAGGGGGATCGAGACCCAGTACTTC	CASSRDRGIETQYF
.	.	TRBV28	TRBJ1-1	TGTGCCAGCAGTTTATTAGGGGTTAACACTGAAGCTTTCTTT	CASSLLGVNTEAFF
.	once	TRBV27	TRBJ2-2	TGTGCCAGCAGGGGGACGGGAGCCACCGGGGAGCTGTTTTTT	CASRGTGATGELFF
TRBD1	.	TRBV29-1	TRBJ1-2	TGCAGCGTGGGAAGACAGGGTTCTGGTATAAACCAAGCTAACTATGGCTACACCTTC	CSVGRQGSGINQANYGYTF
TRBD1	.	TRBV19	TRBJ2-7	TGTGCCAGTAGTACGAACCGGGACAGCTCCTACGAGCAGTACTTC	CASSTNRDSSYEQYF
.	.	TRBV6-5	TRBJ2-7	TGTGCCAGCAGTTACTCGGCAGACACCTCCTACGAGCAGTACTTC	CASSYSADTSYEQYF
TRBD2	.	TRBV19	TRBJ2-1	TGTGCCAGTAGTATAGAGGCTAGCGGGGGGGCCAATGAGCAGTTCTTC	CASSIEASGGANEQFF
TRBD1	.	TRBV5-5	TRBJ2-1	TGTGCCAGCAGCTTACACAGGGGCAATGAGCAGTTCTTC	CASSLHRGNEQFF
.	.	TRBV18	TRBJ2-7	TGTGCCAGCTCACTAGGCGGGGAAGACGAGCAGTACTTC	CASSLGGEDEQYF
.	.	TRBV3-1/TRBV3-2	TRBJ2-3	TGTGCCAGCAGCCCCTCTACAGGGTCTAGCACAGATACGCAGTATTTT	CASSPSTGSSTDTQYF
.	.	TRBV6-5	TRBJ2-3	TGTGCCAGCAGTTACCGTTCTCGCACAGATACGCAGTATTTT	CASSYRSRTDTQYF
.	.	TRBV18	TRBJ2-3	TGTGCCAGCCCCCCGGCCGGTGGAACGACAACAGATACGCAGTATTTT	CASPPAGGTTTDTQYF
TRBD2	.	TRBV6-4	TRBJ2-5	TGTGCCAGCAGCCCCCAGAAAGGCGGGGGGAAAGAGACCCAGTACTTC	CASSPQKGGGKETQYF
.	.	TRBV12-3/TRBV12-4	TRBJ2-3	TGTGCCAGCAGTATCAACAGGGAGAACACGCAGTATTTT	CASSINRENTQYF
TRBD2	.	TRBV7-3	TRBJ2-2	TGTGCCAGCAGCTTAAAGGGGACTAGCGGGGGGCGCACCGGGGAGCTGTTTTTT	CASSLKGTSGGRTGELFF
.	.	TRBV11-2	TRBJ2-1	TGTGCCAGCAGCGCCGCCGGACAGCTACACAATGAGCAGTTCTTC	CASSAAGQLHNEQFF